One and the same sample provided the 21 T cell receptor beta chains below, sequenced in a study of T cells in Graves' hyperthyroidism and ophthalmopathy. Authors of the study amplified TCR beta CDR3 regions from RNA transcripts. HTBI primers were used for first-round RT-PCR of the TCR CDR3. TCRdb processed the multiplex PCR reads anew with MiXCR; each CDR3 protein has one entry. There are a few hundred thousand distinct CDR3 sequences in the sample; approximately 15% occur only once, and 30% to 40% lies in the top ten. The sequencing sample was made of blood. The receptors derive from a woman aged 40 to 50 with Graves' ophthalmopathy.

This clonotype was detected many times. V usage is TRBV28 and J usage is TRBJ2-7; a possible D gene is TRBD2 (6 bases). This CDR3 is 15 amino acids long. V dropped 6 bases and J dropped 6 bases, with 21 bases sitting between them. Germline CDR1 reads MDHEN; CDR2 reads SYDVKM. CDR3 amino acids: CASSEPGLARFEQYF. The CDR3 region has the DNA TGTGCCAGCAGCGAACCGGGACTCGCAAGGTTCGAGCAGTACTTC. Together with reference TRBV28 and TRBJ2-7, the CDR3 gives the full variable domain: DVKVTQSSRYLVKRTGEKVFLECVQDMDHENMFWYRQDPGLGLRLIYFSYDVKMKEKGDIPEGYSVSREKKERFSLILESASTNQTSMYLCASSEPGLARFEQYFGPGTRLTVT.

The rearrangement joins TRBV20-1 to TRBJ2-4, with D unclear. Germline V gene data show CDR1 as DFQATT and CDR2 as SNEGSKA (reference sequence). The V end lost 7 bases, the J end lost 0 bases, and 7 bases lay between the germline ends. The length of the CDR3 is 12 residues. CDR3 nucleotide sequence: TGCAGTGTGCACCCAGCCAAAAACATTCAGTACTTC. Amino acids: CSVHPAKNIQYF.

This clonotype was detected many times. The CDR3 sequence is CASSLPTDLNTEAFF. The DNA of the CDR3 is TGTGCCAGCAGCTTACCCACAGACCTGAACACTGAAGCTTTCTTT. The V call is TRBV13, the J call TRBJ1-1; D unresolved. Trimming took 2 bases from V and 0 from J, leaving 10 bases between them. The CDR3 sequence is 15 residues long. Germline CDR1 PRHDT, CDR2 FYEKMQ (reference sequence).

At least ten counts were recorded for this clonotype. The V call is TRBV20-1, the J call TRBJ1-2; D may be TRBD1 (5 bases). Germline V CDR1 and CDR2: DFQATT, SNEGSKA (reference sequence). Trimming shortened V by 5 bases and J by 4 bases, and 11 bases separated the two germline ends. The CDR3 is 12 residues long. CDR3 protein: CSARGFGYGYTF. DNA for the CDR3: TGCAGTGCTCGGGGCTTTGGCTATGGCTACACCTTC.

This clonotype showed up many times. The chain links TRBV7-9 to TRBJ1-1; D not certain. The V end was cut by 2 bases, the J end by 6 bases, with 4 bases between. Germline lookup yields CDR1 SEHNR and CDR2 FQNEAQ (reference sequence). The CDR3 totals 11 residues. CDR3 sequence (DNA): TGTGCCAGCAGCTTACAAGCTGAAGCTTTCTTT. Protein product: CASSLQAEAFF.

This clonotype occurred a few times. The chain recombines TRBV20-1 with TRBJ1-5; D is possibly TRBD1 (6 bases). The J call may be faulty, since TRBJ2-3 better matches the DNA end. This CDR3 spans 13 amino acids. CDR1 and CDR2 from the germline V gene are DFQATT and SNEGSKA (reference sequence). CDR3 in amino acids: CSAFQGPNQPQYF. DNA of the CDR3: TGCAGTGCTTTCCAGGGGCCCAATCAGCCCCAGTATTTT.

This clonotype has ten or more counts. This chain uses TRBV20-1 with TRBJ2-1; 7 bases fit TRBD1. Per germline, CDR1 DFQATT and CDR2 SNEGSKA (reference sequence). Unmatched junction bases numbered 22, after V lost 0 bases and J lost 5 bases. This CDR3 comprises 20 residues. CDR3 DNA sequence: TGCAGTGCTAGAGACAGCGTCTCCCACCGGGACAGAAGAGTTCACAATGAGCAGTTCTTC. Its translation is CSARDSVSHRDRRVHNEQFF.

This clonotype was counted only a few times. The rearrangement links TRBV7-2 to TRBJ1-2; 9 nucleotides match TRBD1. V gave up 10 bases and J gave up 3 bases; unmatched junction bases: 6. The CDR3 sequence is 13 residues long. The germline gives CDR1 SGHTA, CDR2 FQGNSA. The DNA for the CDR3 is TGTGCCACAGAAGACAGGGGGTACTATGGCTACACCTTC. Amino acid sequence: CATEDRGYYGYTF.

The chain links TRBV16 to TRBJ2-7; D call uncertain. V lost 2 bases and J lost 0, with 8 bases in between. Germline lookup yields CDR1 KGHSY and CDR2 FQNENV. This CDR3 is 14 amino acids long. In DNA, the CDR3 is TGTGCCAGCAGCCAAGACTGGGTCTCCTACGAGCAGTACTTC. Protein: CASSQDWVSYEQYF.

This clonotype was counted once. This rearrangement joins TRBV5-6 to TRBJ2-7, with TRBD2 matching 10 bases. From germline, CDR1 is SGHDT and CDR2 YYEEEE. V was pared by 6 bases and J by 5 bases, with 11 bases of the junction left unmatched. This CDR3 comprises 15 residues. DNA of the CDR3: TGTGCCAGCAACCATTTTGGTGGACTAGCGGACGAGCAGTACTTC. Translating it yields CASNHFGGLADEQYF.

This rearrangement joins TRBV5-6 to TRBJ2-1; 7 positions agree with TRBD2. J lost 0 bases, V lost 2 bases, and 5 bases had no gene match. This CDR3 contains 16 residues. Germline V lookup: CDR1 SGHDT, CDR2 YYEEEE. The CDR3 protein is CASSLRREYSYNEQFF. The CDR3 region has the DNA TGTGCCAGCAGCTTACGGCGGGAGTACTCCTACAATGAGCAGTTCTTC.

This clonotype was observed at least ten times. This chain uses TRBV11-1 with TRBJ1-2, with D perhaps matching TRBD1 (6 bases). V lost 4 bases, J lost 7 bases, and 13 bases lay in between. CDR1 is SGHAT and CDR2 is FQDESV in the germline V gene (reference sequence). The CDR3 totals 13 residues. This CDR3 is CASSSRTVGGYTF. The CDR3, as DNA: TGTGCCAGCAGCTCGCGGACAGTGGGTGGCTACACCTTC.

This clonotype was seen repeatedly, ten times or more. The rearrangement links TRBV19 to TRBJ2-2, with D perhaps matching TRBD1 (5 bases). This CDR3 comprises 15 residues. Deletions cut 10 bases from V and 4 bases from J, with 19 bases between. Germline lookup yields CDR1 LNHDA and CDR2 SQIVND (reference sequence). CDR3 sequence reads: CATAYRSESTGELFF. The CDR3 bases are TGTGCCACCGCGTACAGGTCTGAGAGCACCGGGGAGCTGTTTTTT.

The rearrangement uses TRBV7-8 and TRBJ2-2; the D gene is possibly TRBD2 (5 bases). There are 17 residues in the CDR3. CDR1 and CDR2 from the germline V gene are SGHVS and FQNEAQ. The V end was cut by 6 bases, the J end by 4 bases, with 21 bases between. CDR3 sequence: CASSPRLAGGLTGELFF. The CDR3 coding sequence is TGTGCCAGCAGTCCTCGCTTGGCGGGTGGGCTCACCGGGGAGCTGTTTTTT.

The chain uses TRBV11-3 and TRBJ1-2; D may be TRBD1 (6 bases). This CDR3 region has 16 residues. Germline V CDR1 and CDR2: SGHNT, YENEEA. V was cut by 4 bases and J by 1 base, with 16 bases left in between. The chain's CDR3 is CASSSGPDRNNYGYTF. The DNA for the CDR3 is TGTGCCAGCAGCTCCGGGCCCGACAGGAATAACTATGGCTACACCTTC.

As concerns this clonotype: A much bigger clone sits one base away, suggesting this may be a read error. The chain is built from TRBV20-1 and TRBJ2-1, with a tentative D call TRBD2 (5 bases). CDR3 length equals 13 residues. The germline CDR1 and CDR2 sequences are DFQATT and SNEGSKA (reference sequence). Trimming pared 3 bases from V and 3 bases from J, leaving 9 bases between. The CDR3 here is CSARRTHYNEQFF. CDR3 DNA: TGCAGTGCTAGGAGGACTCACTACAATGAGCAGTTCTTC.

This clonotype was observed at least ten times. The chain joins TRBV20-1 to TRBJ1-1, with D possibly matching TRBD1 (5 bases). Germline V gene lookup returns CDR1 DFQATT and CDR2 SNEGSKA (reference sequence). The CDR3 loop spans 14 amino acids. Trimming took off 1 base at V and 3 bases at J, with 12 bases between the two ends. The CDR3 protein is CSARVGGLDTEAFF. In DNA, the CDR3 is TGCAGTGCTAGAGTTGGGGGTTTGGACACTGAAGCTTTCTTT.

In this sample, this clonotype turned up once. A much bigger clone sits one base away, suggesting this may be a read error. The chain recombines TRBV5-1 with TRBJ2-1; 8 positions agree with TRBD2. Losses at the gene ends were 4 bases for V and 0 bases for J; bases not matched to a gene: 9. The CDR3 loop spans 17 amino acids. Looked up from germline, CDR1 is SGHRS and CDR2 is YFSETQ. The CDR3 nucleotides read TGCGCCAGCAGCGCGGGGGGAGGGGACCTCTCCTACAATGAGCAGTTCTTC. Translated, it gives CASSAGGGDLSYNEQFF.

This chain links TRBV6-5 with TRBJ2-7; D possibly uses TRBD1 or TRBD2 (6 bases each). The CDR3 is 15 residues long. CDR1 and CDR2 (germline): MNHEY, SVGAGI. Trimming shortened V by 1 base and J by 4 bases, and 14 bases separated the two germline ends. CDR3 region: CASSYLTGGGYEQYF. The CDR3 region has the DNA TGTGCCAGCAGTTACTTGACAGGCGGAGGGTACGAGCAGTACTTC.

The sample holds many counts of this clonotype. This chain uses TRBV27 with TRBJ1-1, with TRBD1 as a possible D gene (5 bases). Germline V gene sequence: CDR1 MNHEY, CDR2 SMNVEV (reference sequence). V dropped 4 bases and J dropped 5 bases, with 20 bases sitting between them. The CDR3 is 16 amino acids. Here the CDR3 DNA reads TGTGCCAGCAGTTCTCGCTCGGGACCCCTGGGAACTGAAGCTTTCTTT. It is translated as CASSSRSGPLGTEAFF.

About this clonotype itself: Being one base from a much bigger clone, this may be a read error. The conserved phenylalanine or tryptophan is not found at the CDR3 terminus, so this likely reflects a read error. The V and J genes are TRBV7-2 and TRBJ1-2; D is uncertain. The V end lost 5 bases, the J end lost 6 bases, and 10 bases lay between the germline ends. This CDR3 contains 12 residues. The germline V gene encodes CDR1 SGHTA and CDR2 FQGNSA. CDR3 in amino acids: CASSPRRHGYTL. The CDR3, as DNA: TGTGCCAGCAGCCCCCGCAGACATGGCTACACCCTC.